The 14 T cell receptor beta chains below all came from one sample that was sequenced in a study of shared clonotypes between healthy human individuals. Here immunoSEQ multiplex PCR was the method, and the copy in TCRdb shows in-frame clones only, minus some. The sample lists roughly 2.5 million clones, just over 90% occurring once. Sequencing used naive CD4+ T cells sorted from blood. Regarding subset: CD45RA+ positively selected. The receptors derive from a man between 18 and 35 years old in good health.

The V call is TRBV5-1, the J call TRBJ1-4; the D is unclear. V lost 5 bases and J 7 bases, leaving 18 bases between the germline ends. The CDR3 extends over 15 amino acids. CDR1 and CDR2 (germline): SGHRS, YFSETQ. The CDR3 reads CASRMAGRGIEKLFF. DNA for the CDR3: TGCGCCAGCAGAATGGCCGGCCGTGGAATTGAAAAACTGTTTTTT.

The genes are TRBV19 and TRBJ2-3; perhaps TRBD1 as D (6 bases). From germline, CDR1 is LNHDA and CDR2 SQIVND (reference sequence). V dropped 3 bases and J dropped 8 bases, with 18 bases sitting between them. The CDR3 totals 15 residues. The DNA of the CDR3 is TGTGCCAGTAGTATCGGGACACCGCGCACCGGTACGCAGTATTTT. This encodes CASSIGTPRTGTQYF. The full variable domain, its missing parts supplied by reference TRBV19 and TRBJ2-3, is DGGITQSPKYLFRKEGQNVTLSCEQNLNHDAMYWYRQDPGQGLRLIYYSQIVNDFQKGDIAEGYSVSREKKESFPLTVTSAQKNPTAFYLCASSIGTPRTGTQYFGPGTRLTVL.

This rearrangement joins TRBV11-2 to TRBJ1-4, with D possibly matching TRBD1 (5 bases). This CDR3 comprises 16 residues. V was shortened by 3 bases and J by 7 bases, with 18 bases between the two germline ends. Germline values: CDR1 SGHAT, CDR2 FQNNGV. Here the CDR3 DNA reads TGTGCCAGCAGCTTGGGGGGAGTGATTCAAGTTGAAAAACTGTTTTTT. It is translated as CASSLGGVIQVEKLFF.

This clone was detected only a few times. CDR3 coding DNA: TGTGCCAGCAGCTTAGCGGGACAGAGGAGTGAAAAACTGTTTTTT. Translating it yields CASSLAGQRSEKLFF. The rearrangement links TRBV7-9 to TRBJ1-4, with 7 bases aligning to TRBD1. Germline V lookup: CDR1 SEHNR, CDR2 FQNEAQ (reference sequence). The CDR3 totals 15 residues. The V segment lost 0 bases and the J segment 7 bases; nucleotides outside the gene matches: 5.

The chain links TRBV5-1 to TRBJ2-2; the D is unclear. Germline lookup yields CDR1 SGHRS and CDR2 YFSETQ. Trimming removed 0 bases from V and 2 bases from J, with 8 bases in between. The CDR3 has 15 residues. The CDR3 is CASSLGRINTGELFF. CDR3 nucleotides: TGCGCCAGCAGCTTGGGCAGAATTAACACCGGGGAGCTGTTTTTT.

The chain links TRBV6-1 to TRBJ2-1, with D unresolved. The CDR3 consists of 12 residues. Germline V lookup: CDR1 MNHNS, CDR2 SASEGT. The V end was cut by 3 bases, the J end by 10 bases, with 10 bases between. As DNA, the CDR3 is TGTGCCAGCAGTGATTCTATCCTGGAGCAGTTCTTC. Its protein product is CASSDSILEQFF.

The chain uses TRBV19 and TRBJ1-1; D is ambiguous. V was cut by 3 bases and J by 6 bases, with 11 bases left in between. The CDR3 is made up of 13 amino acids. Germline-derived CDR1 and CDR2 are LNHDA and SQIVND (reference sequence). The CDR3 sequence: CASSIPGESEAFF. The CDR3 bases are TGTGCCAGTAGTATTCCGGGAGAATCTGAAGCTTTCTTT. Combining the CDR3 with reference TRBV19 and TRBJ1-1 gives the whole variable domain DGGITQSPKYLFRKEGQNVTLSCEQNLNHDAMYWYRQDPGQGLRLIYYSQIVNDFQKGDIAEGYSVSREKKESFPLTVTSAQKNPTAFYLCASSIPGESEAFFGQGTRLTVV.

J is TRBJ2-1 and V is TRBV4-1, with 10 positions matching TRBD2. The CDR3 is 17 residues long. V lost 1 base and J lost 7; bases outside the gene matches: 10. The germline gives CDR1 MGHRA, CDR2 YSYEKL. The CDR3 sequence: CASSQAPGTSVQNEQFF. The DNA for the CDR3 is TGCGCCAGCAGCCAAGCACCCGGGACTAGCGTCCAAAATGAGCAGTTCTTC.

J is TRBJ2-7 and V is TRBV5-5; 11 positions match TRBD2. CDR1 and CDR2 from the germline V gene are SGHKS and YYEKEE (reference sequence). The CDR3 runs 16 residues. V lost 4 bases and J lost 1; bases outside the gene matches: 7. The CDR3 coding sequence is TGTGCCAGCAGCGCCGATCTAGCGGGGGGATCCTACGAGCAGTACTTC. Its protein product is CASSADLAGGSYEQYF.

The chain combines TRBV19 with TRBJ2-7; 10 nucleotides align to TRBD1. Per germline, CDR1 LNHDA and CDR2 SQIVND (reference sequence). There are 19 residues in the CDR3. The junction had 17 bases not matched to a gene; V was cut back by 2 bases and J by 4 bases. This CDR3 is CASSIRRDRGRTRWYEQYF. As DNA, the CDR3 is TGTGCCAGTAGTATACGCCGGGACAGGGGTCGGACCCGTTGGTACGAGCAGTACTTC.

The chain recombines TRBV10-3 with TRBJ1-1; weak D call: TRBD1 (5 bases). The V end was cut by 7 bases, the J end by 6 bases, with 12 bases between. Germline-derived CDR1 and CDR2 are ENHRY and SYGVKD. The CDR3 is 12 amino acids. This chain's CDR3 is CAITPTGAEAFF. The CDR3 nucleotides are TGTGCCATCACCCCTACGGGGGCTGAAGCTTTCTTT.

The V and J genes are TRBV11-3 and TRBJ2-1; unclear D gene. The germline V and J ends were trimmed by 5 bases and 7 bases, with 12 bases remaining between them. Germline V lookup: CDR1 SGHNT, CDR2 YENEEA. The CDR3 is made up of 13 amino acids. DNA for the CDR3: TGTGCCAGCAGCAAGACTTCTCTAAATGAGCAGTTCTTC. This gives the protein CASSKTSLNEQFF.

This chain uses TRBV5-1 with TRBJ2-3, with a tentative D call TRBD1 (5 bases). The CDR3 is 15 residues long. Deletions cut 3 bases from V and 0 bases from J, with 11 bases between. CDR1 is SGHRS, CDR2 YFSETQ, per germline. The CDR3 region is CASSSGYPSTDTQYF. The CDR3 nucleotides are TGCGCCAGCAGCTCAGGGTACCCTAGCACAGATACGCAGTATTTT.

The chain joins TRBV28 to TRBJ2-5; 9 nucleotides align to TRBD1. V trimming: 5 bases; J trimming: 4 bases; junction bases outside the gene matches: 8. Germline V gene data show CDR1 as MDHEN and CDR2 as SYDVKM. The CDR3 loop spans 15 amino acids. CDR3 in amino acids: CASSLPGQGVETQYF. CDR3 nucleotides: TGTGCCAGCAGTCTTCCGGGACAGGGAGTAGAGACCCAGTACTTC.